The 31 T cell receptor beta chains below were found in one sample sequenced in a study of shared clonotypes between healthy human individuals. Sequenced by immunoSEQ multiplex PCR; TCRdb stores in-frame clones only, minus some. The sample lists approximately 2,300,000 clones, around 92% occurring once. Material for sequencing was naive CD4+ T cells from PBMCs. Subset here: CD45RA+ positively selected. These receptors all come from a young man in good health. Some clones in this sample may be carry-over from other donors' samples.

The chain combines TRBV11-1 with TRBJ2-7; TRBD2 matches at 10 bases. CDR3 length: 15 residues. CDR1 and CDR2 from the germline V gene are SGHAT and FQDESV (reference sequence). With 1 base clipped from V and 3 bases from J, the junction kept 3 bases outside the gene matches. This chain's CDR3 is CASSLGASGSYEQYF. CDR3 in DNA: TGTGCCAGCAGCTTAGGTGCTAGCGGGAGCTACGAGCAGTACTTC.

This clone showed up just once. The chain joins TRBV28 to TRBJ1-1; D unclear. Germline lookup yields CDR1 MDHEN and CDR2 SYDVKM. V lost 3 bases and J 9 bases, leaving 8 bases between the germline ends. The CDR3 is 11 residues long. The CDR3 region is CASSFIRKAFF. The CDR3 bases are TGTGCCAGCAGTTTTATTAGGAAAGCTTTCTTT.

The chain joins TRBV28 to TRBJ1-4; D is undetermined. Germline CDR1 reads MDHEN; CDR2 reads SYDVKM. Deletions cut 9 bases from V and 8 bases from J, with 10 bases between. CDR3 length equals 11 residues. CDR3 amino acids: CASRTGEKLFF. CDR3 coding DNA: TGTGCCAGTCGAACGGGGGAAAAACTGTTTTTT.

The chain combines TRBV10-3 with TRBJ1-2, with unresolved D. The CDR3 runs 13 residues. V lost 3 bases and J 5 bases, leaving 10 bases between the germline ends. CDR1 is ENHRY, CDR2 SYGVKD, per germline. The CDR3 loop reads CAISDPKEYGYTF. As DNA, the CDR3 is TGTGCCATCAGTGATCCAAAGGAGTATGGCTACACCTTC.

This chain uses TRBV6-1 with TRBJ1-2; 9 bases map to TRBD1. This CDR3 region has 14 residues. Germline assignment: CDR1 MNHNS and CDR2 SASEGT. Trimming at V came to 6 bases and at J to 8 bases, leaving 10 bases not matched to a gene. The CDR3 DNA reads TGTGCCAGCAGCAACCCGGGACAGGGATTCGGCTACACCTTC. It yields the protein CASSNPGQGFGYTF.

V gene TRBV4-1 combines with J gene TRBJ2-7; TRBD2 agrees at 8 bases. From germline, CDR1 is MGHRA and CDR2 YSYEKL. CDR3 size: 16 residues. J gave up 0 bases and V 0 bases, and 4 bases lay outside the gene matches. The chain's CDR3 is CASSQENLAGSYEQYF. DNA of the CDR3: TGCGCCAGCAGCCAAGAAAATCTAGCGGGCTCCTACGAGCAGTACTTC.

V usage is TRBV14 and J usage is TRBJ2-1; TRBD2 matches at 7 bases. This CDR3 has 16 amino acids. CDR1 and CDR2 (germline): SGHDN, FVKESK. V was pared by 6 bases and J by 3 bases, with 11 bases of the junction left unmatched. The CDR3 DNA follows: TGTGCCAGCAGGGGATCCGGGACTATTAGCTACAATGAGCAGTTCTTC. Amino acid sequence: CASRGSGTISYNEQFF.

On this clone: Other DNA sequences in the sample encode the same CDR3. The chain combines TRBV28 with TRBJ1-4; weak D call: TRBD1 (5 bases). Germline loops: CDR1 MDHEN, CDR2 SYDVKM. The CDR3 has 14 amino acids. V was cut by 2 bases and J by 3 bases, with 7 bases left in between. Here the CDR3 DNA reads TGTGCCAGCAGTTTAGGGGGTTCTAATGAAAAACTGTTTTTT. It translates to CASSLGGSNEKLFF.

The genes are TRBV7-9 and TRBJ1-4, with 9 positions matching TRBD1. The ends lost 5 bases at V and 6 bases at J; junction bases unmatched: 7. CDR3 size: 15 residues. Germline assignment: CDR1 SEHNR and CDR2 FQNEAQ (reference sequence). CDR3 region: CASSAYRGRDEKLFF. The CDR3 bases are TGTGCCAGCAGCGCCTACAGGGGGCGCGATGAAAAACTGTTTTTT.

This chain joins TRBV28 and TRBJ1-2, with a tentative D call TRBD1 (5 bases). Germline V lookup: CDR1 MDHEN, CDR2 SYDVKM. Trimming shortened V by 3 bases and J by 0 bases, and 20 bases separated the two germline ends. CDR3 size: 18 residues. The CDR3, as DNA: TGTGCCAGCAGTTTGTTAGGGGCGCGGGGTAAGGCTAACTATGGCTACACCTTC. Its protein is CASSLLGARGKANYGYTF.

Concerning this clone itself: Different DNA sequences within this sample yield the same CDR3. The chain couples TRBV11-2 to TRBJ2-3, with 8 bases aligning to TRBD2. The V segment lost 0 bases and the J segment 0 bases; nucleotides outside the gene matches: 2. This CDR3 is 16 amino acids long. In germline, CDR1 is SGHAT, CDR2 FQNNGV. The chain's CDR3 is CASSLDTSGSTDTQYF. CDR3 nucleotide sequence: TGTGCCAGCAGCTTAGATACTAGCGGTAGCACAGATACGCAGTATTTT.

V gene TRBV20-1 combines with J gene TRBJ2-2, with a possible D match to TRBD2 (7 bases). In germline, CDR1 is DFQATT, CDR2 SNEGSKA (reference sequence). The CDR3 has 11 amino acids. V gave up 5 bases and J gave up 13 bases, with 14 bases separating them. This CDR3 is CSARIGGRLFF. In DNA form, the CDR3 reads TGCAGTGCTCGAATCGGGGGGCGGCTGTTTTTT.

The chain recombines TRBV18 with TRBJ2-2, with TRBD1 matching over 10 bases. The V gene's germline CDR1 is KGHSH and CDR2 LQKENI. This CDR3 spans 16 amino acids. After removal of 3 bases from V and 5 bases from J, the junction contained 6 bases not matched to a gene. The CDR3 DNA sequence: TGTGCCAGCTCACCCCCCGGGACAGGGGATACCGGGGAGCTGTTTTTT. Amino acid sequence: CASSPPGTGDTGELFF.

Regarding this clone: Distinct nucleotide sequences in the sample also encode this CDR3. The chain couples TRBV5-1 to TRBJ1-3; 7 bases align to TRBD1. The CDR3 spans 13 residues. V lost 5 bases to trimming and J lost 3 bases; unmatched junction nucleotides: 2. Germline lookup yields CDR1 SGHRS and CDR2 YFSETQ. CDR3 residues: CASRTGSGNTIYF. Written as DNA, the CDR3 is TGCGCCAGCAGGACAGGGAGTGGAAACACCATATATTTT.

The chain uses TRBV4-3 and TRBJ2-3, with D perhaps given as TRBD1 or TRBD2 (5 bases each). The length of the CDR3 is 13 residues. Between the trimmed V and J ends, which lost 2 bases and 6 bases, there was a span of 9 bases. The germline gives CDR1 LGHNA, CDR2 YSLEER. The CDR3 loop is CASSQNRDDTQYF. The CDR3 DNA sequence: TGCGCCAGCAGCCAAAACCGGGACGATACGCAGTATTTT.

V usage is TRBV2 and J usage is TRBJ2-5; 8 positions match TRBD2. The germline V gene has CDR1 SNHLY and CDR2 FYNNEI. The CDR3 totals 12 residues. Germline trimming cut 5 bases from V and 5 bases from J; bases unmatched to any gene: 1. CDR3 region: CASSSSGETQYF. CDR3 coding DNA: TGTGCCAGCAGTTCTAGCGGGGAGACCCAGTACTTC.

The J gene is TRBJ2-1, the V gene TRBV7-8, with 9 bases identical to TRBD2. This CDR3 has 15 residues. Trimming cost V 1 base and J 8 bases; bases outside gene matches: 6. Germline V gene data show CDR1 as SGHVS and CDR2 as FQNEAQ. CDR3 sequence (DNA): TGTGCCAGCAGCTTAGTGCGGGAGGGCCTCGATGAGCAGTTCTTC. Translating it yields CASSLVREGLDEQFF. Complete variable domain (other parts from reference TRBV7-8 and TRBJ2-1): GAGVSQSPRYKVAKRGQDVALRCDPISGHVSLFWYQQALGQGPEFLTYFQNEAQLDKSGLPSDRFFAERPEGSVSTLKIQRTQQEDSAVYLCASSLVREGLDEQFFGPGTRLTVL.

The CDR3 here is CATPGQGRQDTEAFF. The CDR3, as DNA: TGCGCCACCCCAGGACAGGGGAGGCAGGACACTGAAGCTTTCTTT. This sequence joins TRBV10-1 and TRBJ1-1; TRBD1 matches 9 bases. CDR3 size: 15 residues. V lost 10 bases to trimming and J lost 3 bases; unmatched junction nucleotides: 12. Germline CDR1 reads WNHNN; CDR2 reads SYGVQD (reference sequence).

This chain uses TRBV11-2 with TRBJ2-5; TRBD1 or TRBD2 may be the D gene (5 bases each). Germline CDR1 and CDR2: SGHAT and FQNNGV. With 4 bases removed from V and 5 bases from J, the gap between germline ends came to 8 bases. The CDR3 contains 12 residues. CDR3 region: CASSWWGETQYF. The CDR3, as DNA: TGTGCCAGCAGCTGGTGGGGGGAGACCCAGTACTTC.

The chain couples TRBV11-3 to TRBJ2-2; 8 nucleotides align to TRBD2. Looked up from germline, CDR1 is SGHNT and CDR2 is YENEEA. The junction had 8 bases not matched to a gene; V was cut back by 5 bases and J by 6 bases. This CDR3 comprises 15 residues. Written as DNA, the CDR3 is TGTGCCAGCAGCCAAGACGCGGGGGGAGCCGGGGAGCTGTTTTTT. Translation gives CASSQDAGGAGELFF.

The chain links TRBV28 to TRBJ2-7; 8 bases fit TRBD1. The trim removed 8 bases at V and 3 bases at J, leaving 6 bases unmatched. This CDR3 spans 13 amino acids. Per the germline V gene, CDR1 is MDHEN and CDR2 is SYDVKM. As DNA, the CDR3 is TGTGCCAGCCAAAGGACAGGGATCTACGAGCAGTACTTC. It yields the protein CASQRTGIYEQYF.

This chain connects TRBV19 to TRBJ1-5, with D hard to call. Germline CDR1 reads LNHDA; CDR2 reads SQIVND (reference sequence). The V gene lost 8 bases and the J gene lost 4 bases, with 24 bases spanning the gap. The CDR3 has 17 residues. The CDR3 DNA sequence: TGTGCCAGTGGCGAGTCCGGCGGCGCGAGATTAAATCAGCCCCAGCATTTT. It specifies CASGESGGARLNQPQHF. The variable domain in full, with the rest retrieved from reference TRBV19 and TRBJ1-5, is DGGITQSPKYLFRKEGQNVTLSCEQNLNHDAMYWYRQDPGQGLRLIYYSQIVNDFQKGDIAEGYSVSREKKESFPLTVTSAQKNPTAFYLCASGESGGARLNQPQHFGDGTRLSIL.

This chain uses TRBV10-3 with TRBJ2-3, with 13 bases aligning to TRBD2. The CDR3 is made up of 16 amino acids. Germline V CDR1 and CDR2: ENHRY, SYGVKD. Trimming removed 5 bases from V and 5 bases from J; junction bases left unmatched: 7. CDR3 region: CAISQLAGGPGDTQYF. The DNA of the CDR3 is TGTGCCATCAGTCAACTAGCGGGAGGGCCCGGAGATACGCAGTATTTT.

The CDR3 is CASSPTGLAGGGQFF. The DNA of the CDR3 is TGCGCCAGCAGCCCAACGGGACTAGCGGGAGGGGGGCAGTTCTTC. This chain connects TRBV4-3 to TRBJ2-1; 16 nucleotides line up with TRBD2. This CDR3 region has 15 residues. J gave up 12 bases and V 4 bases, and 6 bases lay outside the gene matches. Germline CDR1 is LGHNA and CDR2 is YSLEER.

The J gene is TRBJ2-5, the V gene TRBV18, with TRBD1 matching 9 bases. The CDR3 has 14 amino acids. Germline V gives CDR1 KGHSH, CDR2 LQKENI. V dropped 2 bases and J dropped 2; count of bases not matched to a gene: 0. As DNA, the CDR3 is TGTGCCAGCTCACCAGACAGGGGGCAAGAGACCCAGTACTTC. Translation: CASSPDRGQETQYF.

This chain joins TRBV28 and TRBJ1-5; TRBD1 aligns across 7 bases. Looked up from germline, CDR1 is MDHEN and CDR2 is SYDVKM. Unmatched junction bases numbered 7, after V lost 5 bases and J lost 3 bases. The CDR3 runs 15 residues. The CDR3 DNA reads TGTGCCAGCAGTCCTACAGGGGTCTACAATCAGCCCCAGCATTTT. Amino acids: CASSPTGVYNQPQHF. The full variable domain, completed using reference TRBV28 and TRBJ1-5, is DVKVTQSSRYLVKRTGEKVFLECVQDMDHENMFWYRQDPGLGLRLIYFSYDVKMKEKGDIPEGYSVSREKKERFSLILESASTNQTSMYLCASSPTGVYNQPQHFGDGTRLSIL.

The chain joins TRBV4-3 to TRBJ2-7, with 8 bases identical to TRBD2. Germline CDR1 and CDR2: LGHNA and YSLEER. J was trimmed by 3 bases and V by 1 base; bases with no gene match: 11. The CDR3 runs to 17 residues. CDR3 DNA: TGCGCCAGCAGCCAAGTATACACCGGGACTAGGCTCTACGAGCAGTACTTC. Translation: CASSQVYTGTRLYEQYF.

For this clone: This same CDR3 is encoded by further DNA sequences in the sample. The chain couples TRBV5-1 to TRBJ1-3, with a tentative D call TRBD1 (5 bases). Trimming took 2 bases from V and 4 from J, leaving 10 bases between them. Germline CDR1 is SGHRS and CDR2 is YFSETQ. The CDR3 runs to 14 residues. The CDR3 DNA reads TGCGCCAGCAGCTTTTCAGGGCCGGGAAACACCATATATTTT. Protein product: CASSFSGPGNTIYF.

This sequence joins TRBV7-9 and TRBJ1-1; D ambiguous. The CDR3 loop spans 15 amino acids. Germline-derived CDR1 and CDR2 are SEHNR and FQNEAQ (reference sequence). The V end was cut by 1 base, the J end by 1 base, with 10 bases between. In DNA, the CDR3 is TGTGCCAGCAGCTTAGAACAGCCATCGAACACTGAAGCTTTCTTT. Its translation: CASSLEQPSNTEAFF.

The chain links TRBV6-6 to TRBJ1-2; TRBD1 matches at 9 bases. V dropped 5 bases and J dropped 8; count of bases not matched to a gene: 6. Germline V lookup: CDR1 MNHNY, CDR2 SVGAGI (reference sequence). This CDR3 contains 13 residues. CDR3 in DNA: TGTGCCAGCAGTACCGGACAGGGGAGGGGCTACACCTTC. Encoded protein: CASSTGQGRGYTF.

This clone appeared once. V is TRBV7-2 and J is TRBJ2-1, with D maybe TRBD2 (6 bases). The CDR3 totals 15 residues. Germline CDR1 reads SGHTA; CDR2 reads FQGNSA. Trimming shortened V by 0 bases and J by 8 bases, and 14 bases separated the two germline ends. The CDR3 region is CASSLASRGGDEQFF. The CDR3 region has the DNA TGTGCCAGCAGCTTAGCGAGCCGGGGCGGGGATGAGCAGTTCTTC.